Following are 5 T cell receptor beta chains from one sample sequenced in a study of cytomegalovirus exposure and HLA in healthy donors (dated by TCRdb to between 2016 and 2019). The library was obtained by the immunoSEQ multiplex PCR assay. As stored in TCRdb, this immuneACCESS dataset retains in-frame rearrangements with V and J assigned. A fraction of the clones does not appear; measured against another copy, unresolved V genes explain less than half of the discrepancy, and the remainder lacks a known reason. The sample yields under 140,000 clones; approximately 89% were counted once. The top ten hold around 2% of the sample. Material for sequencing was PBMCs. The receptors here all came from a woman aged 18-30 years in good health and CMV-seronegative.

This clone came up once. This rearrangement joins TRBV5-1 to TRBJ2-5, with 10 bases identical to TRBD2. Germline V gene lookup returns CDR1 SGHRS and CDR2 YFSETQ. The CDR3 sequence is 14 residues long. V lost 3 bases, J lost 7 bases, and 6 bases stayed unmatched. CDR3 protein: CASSSGLAVGTQYF. DNA of the CDR3: TGCGCCAGCAGCTCCGGACTAGCGGTGGGGACCCAGTACTTC.

J is TRBJ2-7 and V is TRBV28; 9 nucleotides align to TRBD1. V gave up 5 bases and J gave up 3 bases; unmatched junction bases: 11. The CDR3 is 16 amino acids. Germline V lookup: CDR1 MDHEN, CDR2 SYDVKM. The CDR3 spells CASSNPPGQGFYEQYF. The CDR3 DNA follows: TGTGCCAGCAGTAACCCCCCGGGACAGGGTTTCTACGAGCAGTACTTC. The variable domain in full, with the rest retrieved from reference TRBV28 and TRBJ2-7, is DVKVTQSSRYLVKRTGEKVFLECVQDMDHENMFWYRQDPGLGLRLIYFSYDVKMKEKGDIPEGYSVSREKKERFSLILESASTNQTSMYLCASSNPPGQGFYEQYFGPGTRLTVT.

The chain carries TRBV28 and TRBJ1-5, with D possibly being TRBD1 (5 bases). Germline CDR1 MDHEN, CDR2 SYDVKM. The V end was cut by 5 bases, the J end by 1 base, with 24 bases between. This CDR3 spans 19 amino acids. This CDR3 reads CASSPNAFRDSGSNQPQHF. CDR3 sequence (DNA): TGTGCCAGCAGTCCAAACGCCTTCCGGGACTCAGGGAGCAATCAGCCCCAGCATTTT.

The rearrangement links TRBV28 to TRBJ2-1; 7 bases fit TRBD2. The CDR3 has 15 residues. Germline V lookup: CDR1 MDHEN, CDR2 SYDVKM. Unmatched junction bases numbered 13, after V lost 7 bases and J lost 7 bases. The CDR3 sequence: CASTPLAGVGNEQFF. The DNA of the CDR3 is TGTGCCAGCACCCCCTTGGCGGGAGTGGGGAATGAGCAGTTCTTC.

This chain connects TRBV13 to TRBJ2-1; no definite D call. Trimming pared 3 bases from V and 0 bases from J, leaving 9 bases between. CDR1 and CDR2 from the germline V gene are PRHDT and FYEKMQ (reference sequence). This CDR3 contains 15 residues. DNA of the CDR3: TGTGCCAGCAGCTTCTTTGAGAGCTCCTACAATGAGCAGTTCTTC. Its translation: CASSFFESSYNEQFF.